This TCR beta chain was profiled in a study of Ad26.COV2.S vaccination and SARS-CoV-2 variants. Germline V gene sequence: CDR1 ENHRY, CDR2 SYGVKD. With 3 bases removed from V and 0 bases from J, the gap between germline ends came to 12 bases. The CDR3 consists of 16 residues. The treatment denotes: around 19 received Ad26.COV2.S at low or high dose, single or two shots; several received placebo; per-sample allocation not given. On day 63 after the first injection, vaccine and placebo recipients gave samples. Built on an Ad26 vector, the vaccine expressed Wuhan-strain SARS-CoV-2 spike. TCRdb's copy holds only in-frame clones and misses some; the assay was immunoSEQ multiplex PCR. The sample holds about 470,000 clones, about 92% seen once.

The TCR was taken from a person aged 18-65 years who received the Ad26.COV2.S COVID-19 vaccine or a placebo. Source: peripheral blood, taken in a trial of Ad26.COV2.S vaccine versus placebo. The chain joins TRBV10-3 to TRBJ1-3, with D uncertain. The CDR3 DNA is TGTGCCATCAGTGACCCGGGGTCCAACTCTGGAAACACCATATATTTT. It is translated as CAISDPGSNSGNTIYF.